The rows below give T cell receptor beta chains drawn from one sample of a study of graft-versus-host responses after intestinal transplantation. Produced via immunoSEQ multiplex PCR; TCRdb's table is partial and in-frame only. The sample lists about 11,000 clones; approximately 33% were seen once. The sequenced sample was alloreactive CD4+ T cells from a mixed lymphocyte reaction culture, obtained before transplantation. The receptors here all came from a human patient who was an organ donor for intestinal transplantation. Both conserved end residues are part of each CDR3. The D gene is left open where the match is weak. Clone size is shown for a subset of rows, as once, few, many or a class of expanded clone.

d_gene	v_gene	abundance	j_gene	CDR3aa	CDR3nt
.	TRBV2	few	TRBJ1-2	CASSERMGYTF	TGTGCCAGCAGTGAGCGCATGGGCTACACCTTC
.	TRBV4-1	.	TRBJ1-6	CAGSQVGGRHSPLHF	TGCGCCGGCAGCCAAGTGGGCGGGAGACATTCACCCCTCCACTTT
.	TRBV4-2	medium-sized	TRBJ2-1	CASSRGSWEQFF	TGTGCCAGCAGCCGCGGATCGTGGGAGCAGTTCTTC
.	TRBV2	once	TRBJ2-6	CASSEALYYRQF	TGTGCCAGCAGTGAAGCGCTTTATTATCGACAATTC
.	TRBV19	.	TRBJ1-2	CASSKAGRTNYGYTF	TGTGCCAGTAGTAAGGCAGGGCGGACTAACTATGGCTACACCTTC
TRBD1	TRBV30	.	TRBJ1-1	CAWEGGLGTEAFF	TGTGCCTGGGAAGGGGGCTTGGGCACTGAAGCTTTCTTT
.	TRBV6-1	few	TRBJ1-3	CASSTGTGNTIYF	TGTGCCAGCAGTACAGGGACTGGAAACACCATATATTTT
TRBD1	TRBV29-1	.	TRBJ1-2	CSVRQGDYGYTF	TGCAGCGTTAGACAGGGTGACTATGGCTACACCTTC
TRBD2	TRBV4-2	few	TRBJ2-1	CASSQDLEAGGYNEQFF	TGTGCCAGCAGCCAAGATCTTGAAGCGGGGGGCTACAATGAGCAGTTCTTC
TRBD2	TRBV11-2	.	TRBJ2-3	CASRLRRGGKTLDTQYF	TGTGCCAGCAGGTTGCGGCGGGGGGGCAAAACGTTGGATACGCAGTATTTT
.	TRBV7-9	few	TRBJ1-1	CASSPQGGTMNTEAFF	TGTGCCAGCAGCCCCCAGGGAGGGACCATGAACACTGAAGCTTTCTTT
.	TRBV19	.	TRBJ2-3	CASSIVGGPDTQYF	TGTGCCAGTAGTATTGTCGGAGGGCCAGATACGCAGTATTTT
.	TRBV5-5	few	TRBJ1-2	CASSLGQEKYGYTF	TGTGCCAGCAGCTTGGGACAGGAAAAATATGGCTACACCTTC
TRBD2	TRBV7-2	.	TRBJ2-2	CASSQDTAGAVGELFF	TGTGCCAGCAGCCAAGATACAGCGGGGGCGGTCGGGGAGCTGTTTTTT
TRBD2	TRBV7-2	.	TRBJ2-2	CASSLVGGGRTGELFF	TGTGCCAGCAGCTTAGTCGGGGGGGGCAGGACCGGGGAGCTGTTTTTT
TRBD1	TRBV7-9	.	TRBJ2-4	CASSRTGAKNIQYF	TGTGCCAGCAGCCGGACAGGGGCCAAAAACATTCAGTACTTC
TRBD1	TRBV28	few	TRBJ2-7	CASRDRAYEQYF	TGTGCCAGCAGGGACAGGGCCTACGAGCAGTACTTC
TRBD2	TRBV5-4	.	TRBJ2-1	CARSRTSGGPQVPYNEQFF	TGTGCCAGAAGCCGGACTAGCGGGGGGCCTCAGGTCCCCTACAATGAGCAGTTCTTC
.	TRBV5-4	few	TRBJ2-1	CASSLGGAHSYNEQFF	TGTGCCAGCAGCTTGGGTGGGGCCCACTCCTACAATGAGCAGTTCTTC
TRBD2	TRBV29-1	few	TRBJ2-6	CSASSGRLSGANVLTF	TGCAGCGCCTCTAGCGGGCGCCTCTCCGGGGCCAACGTCCTGACTTTC
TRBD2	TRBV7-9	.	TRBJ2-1	CASSRTSGGSHEQFF	TGTGCCAGCAGCCGGACTAGCGGGGGGTCCCATGAGCAGTTCTTC
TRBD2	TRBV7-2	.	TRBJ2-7	CASSLRLAGAGEQYF	TGTGCCAGCAGCCTCCGACTAGCGGGGGCGGGGGAGCAGTACTTC
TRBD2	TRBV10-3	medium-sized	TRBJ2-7	CAISVSSGVNYEQYF	TGTGCCATCAGTGTGTCCAGCGGGGTGAACTACGAGCAGTACTTC
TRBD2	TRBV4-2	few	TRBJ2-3	CASSQRRTSGDTDTQYF	TGTGCCAGCAGCCAAAGGAGGACTAGCGGGGACACAGATACGCAGTATTTT
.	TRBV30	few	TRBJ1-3	CAWRSAGVNTIYF	TGTGCCTGGAGATCTGCTGGAGTAAACACCATATATTTT
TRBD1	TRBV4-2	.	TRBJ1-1	CASSQDRGGTEAFF	TGTGCCAGCAGCCAGGACAGGGGGGGAACTGAAGCTTTCTTT
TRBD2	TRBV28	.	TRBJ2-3	CASRGTSGGAGTQYF	TGTGCCAGCAGGGGGACTAGCGGGGGGGCAGGGACGCAGTATTTT
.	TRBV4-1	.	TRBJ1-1	CASSQEPQGWFTEAFF	TGCGCCAGCAGCCAAGAGCCGCAGGGGTGGTTCACTGAAGCTTTCTTT
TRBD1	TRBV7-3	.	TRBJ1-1	CASSLHGRGATEAFF	TGTGCCAGCAGCTTACACGGCAGGGGGGCCACTGAAGCTTTCTTT
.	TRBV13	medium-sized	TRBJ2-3	CASSLTMTDTQYF	TGTGCCAGCAGCTTGACAATGACAGATACGCAGTATTTT
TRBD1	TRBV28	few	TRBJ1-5	CASSPGTGTSLGYQPQHF	TGTGCCAGCAGTCCCGGGACAGGGACATCGCTGGGGTATCAGCCCCAGCATTTT
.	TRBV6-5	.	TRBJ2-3	CASKGVSTDTQYF	TGTGCCAGCAAGGGGGTTTCGACAGATACGCAGTATTTT
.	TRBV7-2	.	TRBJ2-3	CASSLWATGRTDTQYF	TGTGCCAGCAGCTTATGGGCGACAGGGAGGACGGATACGCAGTATTTT
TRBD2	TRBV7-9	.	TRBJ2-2	CASSLVGLAGPGELFF	TGTGCCAGCAGCTTAGTGGGACTAGCGGGACCCGGGGAGCTGTTTTTT
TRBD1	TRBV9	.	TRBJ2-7	CASSPRQGAPAFEQYF	TGTGCCAGCAGCCCAAGACAGGGGGCGCCGGCCTTCGAGCAGTACTTC
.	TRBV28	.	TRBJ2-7	CASSRTPGVEQYF	TGTGCCAGCAGTAGGACACCGGGGGTCGAGCAGTACTTC
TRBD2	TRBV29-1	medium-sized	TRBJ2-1	CSVTSGVYNEQFF	TGCAGCGTGACTAGCGGGGTCTACAATGAGCAGTTCTTC
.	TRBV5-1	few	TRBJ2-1	CASSLFSGGEQFF	TGCGCCAGCAGCCTCTTTAGCGGAGGCGAGCAGTTCTTC
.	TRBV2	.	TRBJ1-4	CASSVRPAALEKLFF	TGTGCCAGCAGTGTGCGGCCGGCGGCTCTTGAAAAACTGTTTTTT
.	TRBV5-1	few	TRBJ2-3	CASSPRTTSTDTQYF	TGCGCCAGCAGCCCCCGGACTACTAGCACAGATACGCAGTATTTT
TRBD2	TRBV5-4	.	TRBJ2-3	CASSLLGTSGGTDTQYF	TGTGCCAGCAGCTTGCTCGGGACTAGCGGGGGCACAGATACGCAGTATTTT
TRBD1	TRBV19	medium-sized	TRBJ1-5	CASSIGTGGGQPQHF	TGTGCCAGTAGTATAGGCACAGGGGGAGGGCAGCCCCAGCATTTT
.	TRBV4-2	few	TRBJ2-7	CASRGAGAHSTYEQYF	TGTGCCAGCAGAGGAGCAGGGGCCCACAGCACCTACGAGCAGTACTTC
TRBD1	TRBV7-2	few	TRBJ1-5	CASSLGTGRINQPQHF	TGTGCCAGCAGCTTAGGGACAGGGAGAATCAATCAGCCCCAGCATTTT
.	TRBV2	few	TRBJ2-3	CASSWTSPTDTQYF	TGTGCCAGCAGTTGGACTTCTCCTACAGATACGCAGTATTTT